This T cell receptor beta chain derives from a study of CD8 T cells in Susac syndrome. The authors reverse transcribed roughly 0.5 to 1 ug RNA with random hexamers. By means of immunoSEQ multiplex PCR, TCR beta CDR3 spanning 54 Vbeta and 13 Jbeta underwent amplification. Using its own MiXCR run on the immunoSEQ multiplex PCR reads, TCRdb lists one record per CDR3 protein. The sample carries 200,000 to 250,000 distinct CDR3 sequences, about 95% recorded once. The study sequenced TCR beta in blood CD8+ and CD4+ T cells. Treatment-naive patients with stable or active relapsing-remitting disease were the multiple sclerosis controls. Trimming shortened V by 0 bases and J by 6 bases, and 17 bases separated the two germline ends. The CDR3 sequence is 16 residues long. Looked up from germline, CDR1 is MGHRA and CDR2 is YSYEKL.

The gene calls are TRBV4-1 and TRBJ1-2; possibly TRBD1 for D (6 bases). Sequences were obtained from CD4+ T cells from PBMCs. The sequence was collected from a human donor with multiple sclerosis. The CDR3: CASSQEASRGFDGYTF. CDR3 DNA: TGCGCCAGCAGCCAAGAGGCCAGCAGGGGTTTTGATGGCTACACCTTC.